These 10 T cell receptor beta chains came from one sample sequenced in a study of technical replicates of blood from a handful of donors. Some clones are missing from TCRdb's copy, which holds only in-frame ones; the method was immunoSEQ multiplex PCR. The repertoire includes 64,000 or so clones, roughly 97% of them detected once, and approximately 0.2% sits in the top ten. The specimen sequenced was T cells isolated from PBMCs. All receptors come from a human donor in good health.

The CDR3 spells CASSLQRAQDTQYF. DNA of the CDR3: TGCGCCAGCAGCTTGCAGCGGGCGCAAGATACGCAGTATTTT. The chain uses TRBV5-1 and TRBJ2-3; the D gene is possibly TRBD2 (6 bases). The germline V gene has CDR1 SGHRS and CDR2 YFSETQ. The CDR3 covers 14 residues. Trimming took 1 base from V and 5 from J, leaving 11 bases between them. The full variable domain, completed using reference TRBV5-1 and TRBJ2-3, is KAGVTQTPRYLIKTRGQQVTLSCSPISGHRSVSWYQQTPGQGLQFLFEYFSETQRNKGNFPGRFSGRQFSNSRSEMNVSTLELGDSALYLCASSLQRAQDTQYFGPGTRLTVL.

The chain employs TRBV4-1 and TRBJ2-1, with TRBD1 identical over 10 bases. CDR3 length: 14 amino acids. The germline V gene has CDR1 MGHRA and CDR2 YSYEKL. V lost 6 bases to trimming and J lost 7 bases; unmatched junction nucleotides: 6. The CDR3 protein is CASSRDRGVNEQFF. DNA of the CDR3: TGCGCCAGCAGTCGGGACAGGGGCGTGAATGAGCAGTTCTTC.

The CDR3 DNA reads TGTGCCAGCAGCCCCGGGACAGGGTTCTTGAATTCACCCCTCCACTTT. Its translation is CASSPGTGFLNSPLHF. The chain couples TRBV7-8 to TRBJ1-6; 9 nucleotides line up with TRBD1. V dropped 5 bases and J dropped 7; count of bases not matched to a gene: 9. The CDR3 runs to 16 residues. The V gene's germline CDR1 is SGHVS and CDR2 FQNEAQ.

V usage is TRBV5-4 and J usage is TRBJ2-1, with 7 bases aligning to TRBD2. With 4 bases clipped from V and 7 bases from J, the junction kept 11 bases outside the gene matches. CDR3 length: 15 amino acids. CDR1 and CDR2 (germline): SGHNT, YYREEE (reference sequence). The CDR3 DNA sequence: TGTGCCAGCAGCCAACGGGCCTCGGGACTAAATGAGCAGTTCTTC. Translation: CASSQRASGLNEQFF.

V is TRBV7-9 and J is TRBJ1-5; no clear D gene. In germline, CDR1 is SEHNR, CDR2 FQNEAQ (reference sequence). The CDR3 consists of 14 residues. Between the trimmed V and J ends, which lost 2 bases and 9 bases, there was a span of 14 bases. The CDR3 spells CASSLNAGSGPQHF. The CDR3 DNA reads TGTGCCAGCAGCTTAAACGCGGGGTCGGGGCCCCAGCATTTT. Using reference TRBV7-9 and TRBJ1-5 for the parts outside the CDR3, the full variable domain is DTGVSQNPRHKITKRGQNVTFRCDPISEHNRLYWYRQTLGQGPEFLTYFQNEAQLEKSRLLSDRFSAERPKGSFSTLEIQRTEQGDSAMYLCASSLNAGSGPQHFGDGTRLSIL.

The J gene is TRBJ1-5, the V gene TRBV28, with 7 bases matching TRBD1. J gave up 6 bases and V 5 bases, and 16 bases lay outside the gene matches. This CDR3 is built from 17 residues. Germline CDR1 is MDHEN and CDR2 is SYDVKM. CDR3 sequence (DNA): TGTGCCAGCAGTCCCCCAGTGAGACAGGGCGCCGGTCAGCCCCAGCATTTT. Translation gives CASSPPVRQGAGQPQHF.

The gene calls are TRBV2 and TRBJ2-7; D is perhaps TRBD2 (5 bases). Germline V CDR1 and CDR2: SNHLY, FYNNEI. V lost 3 bases, J lost 3 bases, and 12 bases lay in between. The CDR3 consists of 14 residues. CDR3 loop: CASSERADFYEQYF. CDR3 DNA sequence: TGTGCCAGCAGTGAGCGAGCGGACTTCTACGAGCAGTACTTC.

In the case of this clone: Other DNA sequences in the sample encode the same CDR3. This chain links TRBV2 with TRBJ2-7; D uncertain. The CDR3 runs 12 residues. Trimming shortened V by 3 bases and J by 4 bases, and 7 bases separated the two germline ends. CDR1 SNHLY and CDR2 FYNNEI come from the germline V gene. The CDR3 DNA is TGTGCCAGCAGTGAGAGGTTATACGAGCAGTACTTC. It encodes CASSERLYEQYF.

The V call is TRBV5-5, the J call TRBJ2-7; a possible D gene is TRBD1 (5 bases). This CDR3 has 14 residues. Germline assignment: CDR1 SGHKS and CDR2 YYEKEE (reference sequence). Trimming removed 5 bases at V and 7 bases at J, with 19 bases between. CDR3 nucleotide sequence: TGTGCCAGCAGGCTCCGACAGTTCCTTGGGGAGCAGTACTTC. The encoded protein is CASRLRQFLGEQYF.

V and J are TRBV9 and TRBJ1-5; D gene unclear. CDR1 is SGDLS, CDR2 YYNGEE, per germline. The CDR3 is 14 residues long. Trimming stripped 0 bases from V and 8 bases from J, with 12 bases between. In DNA, the CDR3 is TGTGCCAGCAGCGTAGCCCTATTCGGGGAGCCCCAGCATTTT. It codes for CASSVALFGEPQHF. The variable domain in full, completed from reference TRBV9 and TRBJ1-5, reads DSGVTQTPKHLITATGQRVTLRCSPRSGDLSVYWYQQSLDQGLQFLIQYYNGEERAKGNILERFSAQQFPDLHSELNLSSLELGDSALYFCASSVALFGEPQHFGDGTRLSIL.